The rows below give T cell receptor beta chains drawn from one sample of a study of response to subunit inactivated influenza vaccine. TCRdb reanalysed the RT-PCR reads using MiXCR and keeps one entry per CDR3 protein. The sample contains approximately 250,000 distinct CDR3 sequences, 9.5% to 15% of which appear only once. Specimen: non-naive T cells sorted from PBMCs, collected 14 to 15 days before vaccination. These receptors all stem from a man in his forties or fifties who received an inactivated influenza vaccine. Both conserved end residues are part of each CDR3. D genes are given only for firm matches. Size values are once, few and many counts, or a class for expanded clones, and some rows have none.

V gene	D gene	J gene	clone size	CDR3 protein	CDR3 DNA
TRBV18	.	TRBJ2-5	many	CASSPIRETQYF	TGTGCCAGCTCACCGATCCGGGAGACCCAGTACTTC
TRBV30	.	TRBJ2-7	many	CAWQPGLNEQYF	TGTGCCTGGCAGCCGGGACTCAACGAGCAGTACTTC
TRBV7-6	TRBD2	TRBJ2-3	.	CASSLVDGRTTDTQYF	TGTGCCAGCAGCTTAGTTGACGGGAGGACCACAGATACGCAGTATTTT
TRBV7-2	.	TRBJ2-7	.	CASRLVGPPSPYEQYF	TGTGCCAGCAGACTCGTGGGGCCACCCAGCCCCTACGAGCAGTACTTC
TRBV7-2	.	TRBJ2-7	few	CASSTGTGSYEQYF	TGTGCCAGCAGCACCGGGACTGGCTCCTACGAGCAGTACTTC
TRBV11-2	.	TRBJ1-6	few	CASSLAHTNSPLHF	TGTGCCAGCAGCTTAGCCCACACGAATTCACCCCTCCACTTT
TRBV5-1	TRBD2	TRBJ2-1	.	CASSQLGLGRGYNEQFF	TGCGCCAGCAGCCAACTTGGTCTGGGGAGGGGATACAATGAGCAGTTCTTC
TRBV5-8	.	TRBJ2-5	few	CASTVKETQYF	TGTGCCAGCACGGTAAAGGAGACCCAGTACTTC
TRBV11-2	.	TRBJ2-5	few	CASSSDGYQETQYF	TGTGCCAGCAGCTCGGACGGGTATCAAGAGACCCAGTACTTC
TRBV24-1	.	TRBJ1-1	.	CATSDVVNTEAFF	TGTGCCACCAGTGATGTAGTGAACACTGAAGCTTTCTTT
TRBV9	.	TRBJ1-1	few	CASSVSQNTEAFF	TGTGCCAGCAGCGTAAGTCAGAACACTGAAGCTTTCTTT
TRBV20-1	TRBD2	TRBJ2-1	few	CSARDTSGSAFYNQQFF	TGCAGTGCTAGAGATACTAGCGGCAGTGCCTTTTATAATCAGCAGTTCTTC
TRBV5-1	.	TRBJ1-6	.	CASSLGASSYNSPLHF	TGCGCCAGCAGCTTGGGCGCTAGCTCCTATAATTCACCCCTCCACTTT
TRBV5-6	.	TRBJ2-3	many	CASSSRWVFGGDTQYF	TGTGCCAGCAGCTCCCGATGGGTTTTCGGGGGAGATACGCAGTATTTT
TRBV5-5	.	TRBJ1-3	.	CASSLEGPGSGNTIYF	TGTGCCAGCAGCTTAGAGGGTCCGGGCTCTGGAAACACCATATATTTT
TRBV27	.	TRBJ2-7	.	CASSPWDGYEQYF	TGTGCCAGCAGTCCCTGGGACGGGTACGAGCAGTACTTC
TRBV9	.	TRBJ2-1	few	CASSISPGTQNGEQFF	TGTGCCAGCAGCATCTCTCCCGGGACACAGAATGGTGAGCAGTTCTTC
TRBV5-1	.	TRBJ2-2	many	CASSLAEGHTGELFF	TGCGCCAGCAGCTTGGCCGAGGGTCACACCGGGGAGCTGTTTTTT
TRBV6-1	.	TRBJ1-1	.	CASSQIGQRNTEAFF	TGTGCCAGCAGCCAGATAGGGCAGAGGAACACTGAAGCTTTCTTT
TRBV20-1	.	TRBJ2-1	many	CSARDRTVSNEQFF	TGCAGTGCTAGAGATAGGACAGTCTCCAATGAGCAGTTCTTC
TRBV28	TRBD2	TRBJ2-1	many	CASRGLAGPNEQFF	TGTGCCAGCAGGGGACTAGCGGGGCCCAATGAGCAGTTCTTC
TRBV12-3/TRBV12-4	TRBD2	TRBJ2-4	many	CASSSSASGSKNIQYF	TGTGCCAGCAGTTCCTCCGCTAGCGGATCCAAAAACATTCAGTACTTC
TRBV12-3/TRBV12-4	.	TRBJ1-3	.	CASSLSGAAGDTIYF	TGTGCCAGCAGTTTAAGTGGGGCAGCGGGAGACACCATATATTTT
TRBV27	TRBD2	TRBJ2-5	few	CASSLGGLAWETQYF	TGTGCCAGCAGTTTGGGCGGACTAGCTTGGGAGACCCAGTACTTC
TRBV27	.	TRBJ1-5	.	CASSLSPQGGQPQHF	TGTGCCAGCAGTTTATCGCCTCAAGGGGGTCAGCCCCAGCATTTT
TRBV5-1	TRBD1	TRBJ1-1	.	CASSLQGQAGEAFF	TGCGCCAGCAGCTTGCAGGGACAGGCCGGAGAAGCTTTCTTT
TRBV12-3/TRBV12-4	.	TRBJ2-7	few	CASTRAEGYEQYF	TGTGCCAGCACCCGGGCGGAGGGCTACGAGCAGTACTTC
TRBV5-6	.	TRBJ2-1	few	CASSVHNEQFF	TGTGCCAGCAGCGTCCACAATGAGCAGTTCTTC
TRBV9	TRBD2	TRBJ2-5	.	CASSVGGSGRETQYF	TGTGCCAGCAGCGTAGGTGGTAGCGGGAGGGAGACCCAGTACTTC
TRBV2	.	TRBJ2-2	many	CASSDDRNTGELFF	TGTGCCAGCAGTGATGACAGAAACACCGGGGAGCTGTTTTTT
TRBV9	TRBD1	TRBJ1-2	.	CASSSKGQALYGYTF	TGTGCCAGCAGCTCGAAAGGACAGGCCCTGTACGGCTACACCTTC
TRBV6-1	TRBD1	TRBJ1-5	.	CASSKRQGFGQPQHF	TGTGCCAGCAGCAAGAGACAGGGCTTCGGTCAGCCCCAGCATTTT
TRBV4-2	.	TRBJ2-2	many	CASSQVAGELFF	TGTGCCAGCAGCCAAGTCGCCGGGGAGCTGTTTTTT
TRBV7-9	.	TRBJ1-4	few	CASSLDNEKLFF	TGTGCCAGCAGCTTGGACAATGAAAAACTGTTTTTT